Presented here are 10 T cell receptor beta chains from one specimen sequenced in a study of T cells in Graves' hyperthyroidism and ophthalmopathy. TCR beta CDR3 region amplification was performed from RNA transcripts. An initial round of RT-PCR targeting the TCR CDR3 relied on the HTBI primer set. In TCRdb, the multiplex PCR reads were re-called with MiXCR into one record per CDR3 protein. The table lists around 620,000 distinct CDR3 sequences, over 12% of them singletons. The specimen was blood. These receptors were obtained from a woman younger than 35 with Graves' ophthalmopathy.

This clonotype showed up many times. The chain links TRBV28 to TRBJ2-2, with TRBD1 matching 9 bases. V shed 8 bases and J 4 bases; nucleotides not matched to a gene: 11. The germline V gene encodes CDR1 MDHEN and CDR2 SYDVKM. This CDR3 region has 16 residues. CDR3 nucleotides: TGTGCCAGCTACCCACGGACAGGGGACCTCACCGGGGAGCTGTTTTTT. This gives the protein CASYPRTGDLTGELFF. The whole variable domain, remainder taken from reference TRBV28 and TRBJ2-2, is DVKVTQSSRYLVKRTGEKVFLECVQDMDHENMFWYRQDPGLGLRLIYFSYDVKMKEKGDIPEGYSVSREKKERFSLILESASTNQTSMYLCASYPRTGDLTGELFFGEGSRLTVL.

This clonotype was counted a few times. The chain uses TRBV19 and TRBJ2-7; 8 bases are shared with TRBD1. Germline trimming cut 4 bases from V and 5 bases from J; bases unmatched to any gene: 7. Germline CDR1 LNHDA, CDR2 SQIVND (reference sequence). The CDR3 is 14 residues long. CDR3: CASSTLGQGDEQYF. CDR3 bases: TGTGCCAGTAGTACCCTCGGACAGGGCGACGAGCAGTACTTC.

The rearrangement uses TRBV7-8 and TRBJ2-2, with no clear D. The CDR3 runs to 17 residues. The V gene's germline CDR1 is SGHVS and CDR2 FQNEAQ. Between the trimmed V and J ends, which lost 7 bases and 2 bases, there was a span of 20 bases. This CDR3 is CASTQRRARPNTGELFF. CDR3 DNA: TGTGCCAGCACCCAACGTAGAGCGCGACCCAACACCGGGGAGCTGTTTTTT.

This clonotype was detected a few times. V gene TRBV4-2 combines with J gene TRBJ2-7; 10 bases map to TRBD1. Germline lookup yields CDR1 LGHNA and CDR2 YNFKEQ. The CDR3 contains 14 residues. The V segment lost 3 bases and the J segment 6 bases; nucleotides outside the gene matches: 5. CDR3 nucleotide sequence: TGTGCCAGCAGCCAGGAGGACAGGGGGGTCGAGCAGTACTTC. Amino acids: CASSQEDRGVEQYF.

This clonotype was detected many times. The J gene is TRBJ1-2, the V gene TRBV5-1, with a weak D call TRBD1 (5 bases). The ends were cut back, 4 bases at V and 3 bases at J, with 28 bases in the middle. Germline CDR1 and CDR2: SGHRS and YFSETQ. This CDR3 spans 19 amino acids. Here the CDR3 DNA reads TGCGCCAGCAGCCGCGTCCCTGGTCGAGGGACGCAGTGGGACTATGGCTACACCTTC. This codes for CASSRVPGRGTQWDYGYTF.

This clonotype was recorded at least ten times. The J gene is TRBJ2-1, the V gene TRBV15; TRBD2 matches 9 bases. Unmatched junction bases numbered 7, after V lost 6 bases and J lost 4 bases. CDR1 and CDR2 from the germline V gene are LNHNV and YYDKDF (reference sequence). The CDR3 has 15 amino acids. The CDR3 DNA reads TGTGCCACCAGTCCAGCGGGAGGAACGTACAATGAGCAGTTCTTC. Its protein product is CATSPAGGTYNEQFF.

This clonotype was seen many times. The V gene is TRBV20-1, the J gene TRBJ2-2; D is uncertain. Germline V gene lookup returns CDR1 DFQATT and CDR2 SNEGSKA (reference sequence). There are 14 residues in the CDR3. V was shortened by 2 bases and J by 5 bases, with 12 bases between the two germline ends. The CDR3: CSARSPVRTGELFF. CDR3 in DNA: TGCAGTGCTAGAAGTCCCGTTAGAACCGGGGAGCTGTTTTTT.

This clonotype was seen many times. The rearrangement joins TRBV11-2 to TRBJ2-3; D call uncertain. Germline V gene sequence: CDR1 SGHAT, CDR2 FQNNGV. V lost 4 bases and J 5 bases, leaving 4 bases between the germline ends. The CDR3 totals 11 residues. In nucleotides, the CDR3 is TGTGCCAGCAGCTCAAGAGATACGCAGTATTTT. This gives the protein CASSSRDTQYF. Complete variable domain (other parts from reference TRBV11-2 and TRBJ2-3): EAGVAQSPRYKIIEKRQSVAFWCNPISGHATLYWYQQILGQGPKLLIQFQNNGVVDDSQLPKDRFSAERLKGVDSTLKIQPAKLEDSAVYLCASSSRDTQYFGPGTRLTVL.

This clonotype was detected ten times or more. The genes are TRBV10-3 and TRBJ2-1; D may be TRBD1 or TRBD2 (5 bases each). CDR3 length: 14 amino acids. Germline-derived CDR1 and CDR2 are ENHRY and SYGVKD. V lost 2 bases and J 6 bases, leaving 11 bases between the germline ends. The CDR3 sequence is CAISEHRDGNEQFF. The CDR3 DNA reads as TGTGCCATCAGTGAGCACCGGGACGGCAATGAGCAGTTCTTC.

This clonotype was seen ten or more times. The J gene is TRBJ2-7, the V gene TRBV20-1, with TRBD2 identical over 7 bases. Looked up from germline, CDR1 is DFQATT and CDR2 is SNEGSKA (reference sequence). The CDR3 loop spans 13 amino acids. V dropped 5 bases and J dropped 2; count of bases not matched to a gene: 6. The CDR3 DNA reads as TGCAGTGCTCCACGGGACTACCCCTACGAGCAGTACTTC. Protein product: CSAPRDYPYEQYF.